This TCR beta chain comes out of a study of T-cell reconstitution after alpha-beta-depleted transplantation in children. This sample's TCRbeta library carried unique molecular identifier barcodes. TCRdb reprocessed the PCR reads with MiXCR, giving one entry per CDR3 protein. The table lists 700,000 to 950,000 distinct CDR3 sequences, 15% to 20% of them singletons. This clonotype was observed many times. Its antigen is still unknown. Germline V gene data show CDR1 as MNHEY and CDR2 as SMNVEV (reference sequence). This CDR3 contains 14 residues. V was clipped by 8 bases and J by 2 bases; unmatched bases: 4. Findings and limits, study-wide: T-cell numbers and diversity, one year after transplant, stemmed largely from T cells that were newly produced. Several patients had high TCRbeta diversity at day 60; it came from surviving recipient T cells and thymic progenitors. Expanded clones from the graft, numbering several hundred, reportedly supplied alpha-beta T cells about two months after transplant.

The J gene is TRBJ2-1, the V gene TRBV27; 9 bases fit TRBD1. The TCR was taken from a male patient between 5 and 17 years old who had a stem cell transplant for acute lymphoblastic leukemia, so the T cells may come from the graft donor. The source was PBMCs, mostly from graft donor cells, collected 360 days after TCRalphabeta/CD19-depleted stem cell transplant. Written as DNA, the CDR3 is TGTGCCAGCGGGGGGGACAGGGCCTACAATGAGCAGTTCTTC. This sequence encodes CASGGDRAYNEQFF.